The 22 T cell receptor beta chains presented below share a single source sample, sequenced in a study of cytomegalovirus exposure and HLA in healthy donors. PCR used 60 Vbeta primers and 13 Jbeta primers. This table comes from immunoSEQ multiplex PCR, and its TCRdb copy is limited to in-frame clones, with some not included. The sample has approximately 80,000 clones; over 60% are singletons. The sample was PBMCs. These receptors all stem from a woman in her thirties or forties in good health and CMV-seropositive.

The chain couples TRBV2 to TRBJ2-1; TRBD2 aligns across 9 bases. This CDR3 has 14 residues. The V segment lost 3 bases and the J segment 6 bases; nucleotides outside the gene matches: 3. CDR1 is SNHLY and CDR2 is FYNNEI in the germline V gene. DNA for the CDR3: TGTGCCAGCAGTGAGCGGGGGGGCCTCAATGAGCAGTTCTTC. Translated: CASSERGGLNEQFF.

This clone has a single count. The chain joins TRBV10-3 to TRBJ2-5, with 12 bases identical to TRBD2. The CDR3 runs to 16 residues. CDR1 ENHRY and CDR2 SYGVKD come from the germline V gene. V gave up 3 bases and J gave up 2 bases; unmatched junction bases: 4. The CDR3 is CAISDRGTSGQETQYF. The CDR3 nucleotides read TGTGCCATCAGTGACCGCGGGACTAGCGGGCAAGAGACCCAGTACTTC.

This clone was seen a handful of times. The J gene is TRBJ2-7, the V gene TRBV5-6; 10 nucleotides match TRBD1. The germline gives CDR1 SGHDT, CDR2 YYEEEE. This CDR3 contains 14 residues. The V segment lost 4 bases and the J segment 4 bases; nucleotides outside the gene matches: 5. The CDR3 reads CASSPGQGKYEQYF. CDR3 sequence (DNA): TGTGCCAGCAGCCCGGGACAGGGGAAATACGAGCAGTACTTC.

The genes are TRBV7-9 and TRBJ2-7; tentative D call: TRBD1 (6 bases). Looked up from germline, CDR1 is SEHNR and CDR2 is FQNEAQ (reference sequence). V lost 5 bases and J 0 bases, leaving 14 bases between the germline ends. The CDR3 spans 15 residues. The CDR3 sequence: CASSRRGPSSYEQYF. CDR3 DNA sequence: TGTGCCAGCAGCCGCAGGGGCCCCAGCTCCTACGAGCAGTACTTC.

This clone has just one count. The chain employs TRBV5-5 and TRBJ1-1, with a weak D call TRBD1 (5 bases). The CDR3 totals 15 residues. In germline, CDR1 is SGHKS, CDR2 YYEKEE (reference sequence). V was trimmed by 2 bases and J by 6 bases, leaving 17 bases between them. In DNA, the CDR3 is TGTGCCAGCAGCTTTTCCGATGGGGCAGTTCCTGAAGCTTTCTTT. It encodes CASSFSDGAVPEAFF. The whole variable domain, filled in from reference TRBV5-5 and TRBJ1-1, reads DAGVTQSPTHLIKTRGQQVTLRCSPISGHKSVSWYQQVLGQGPQFIFQYYEKEERGRGNFPDRFSARQFPNYSSELNVNALLLGDSALYLCASSFSDGAVPEAFFGQGTRLTVV.

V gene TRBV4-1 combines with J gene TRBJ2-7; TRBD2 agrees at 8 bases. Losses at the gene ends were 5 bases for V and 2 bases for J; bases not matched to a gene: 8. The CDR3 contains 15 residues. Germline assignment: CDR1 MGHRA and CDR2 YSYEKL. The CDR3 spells CASSFRAGAPYEQYF. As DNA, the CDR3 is TGCGCCAGCAGCTTCAGAGCGGGAGCTCCCTACGAGCAGTACTTC.

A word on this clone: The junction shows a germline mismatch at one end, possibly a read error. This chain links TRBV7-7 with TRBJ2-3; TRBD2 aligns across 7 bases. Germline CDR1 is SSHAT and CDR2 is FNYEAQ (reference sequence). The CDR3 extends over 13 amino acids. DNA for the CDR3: TGTGCTAGCAGCCATGGGGAGGGAGATACGCAGTATTTT. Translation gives CASSHGEGDTQYF.

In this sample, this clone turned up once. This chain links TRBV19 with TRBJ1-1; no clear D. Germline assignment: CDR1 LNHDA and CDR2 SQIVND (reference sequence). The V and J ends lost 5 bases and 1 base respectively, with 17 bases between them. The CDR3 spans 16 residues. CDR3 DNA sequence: TGTGCCAGTAGTCGGGTACAAAGGCCCGAGAACACTGAAGCTTTCTTT. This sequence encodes CASSRVQRPENTEAFF.

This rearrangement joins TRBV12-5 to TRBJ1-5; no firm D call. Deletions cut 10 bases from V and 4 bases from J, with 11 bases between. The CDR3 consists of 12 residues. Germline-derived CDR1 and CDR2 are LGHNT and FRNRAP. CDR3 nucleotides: TGTGCTAATGGCTACGAAAATCAGCCCCAGCATTTT. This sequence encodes CANGYENQPQHF.

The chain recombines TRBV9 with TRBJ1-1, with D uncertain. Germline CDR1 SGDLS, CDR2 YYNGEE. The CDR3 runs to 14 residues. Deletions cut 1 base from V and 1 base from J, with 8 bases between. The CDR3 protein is CASSVRSSNTEAFF. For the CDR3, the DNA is TGTGCCAGCAGCGTACGGAGTTCGAACACTGAAGCTTTCTTT.

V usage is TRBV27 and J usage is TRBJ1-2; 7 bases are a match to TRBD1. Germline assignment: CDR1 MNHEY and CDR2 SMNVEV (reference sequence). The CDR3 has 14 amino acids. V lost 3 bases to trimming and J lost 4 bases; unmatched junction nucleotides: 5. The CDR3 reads CASSFRDSSYGYTF. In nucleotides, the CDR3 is TGTGCCAGCAGTTTCCGGGACAGTAGCTATGGCTACACCTTC.

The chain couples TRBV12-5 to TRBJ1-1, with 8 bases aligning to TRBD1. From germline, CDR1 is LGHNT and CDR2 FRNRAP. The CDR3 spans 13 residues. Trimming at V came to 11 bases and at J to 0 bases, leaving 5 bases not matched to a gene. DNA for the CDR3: TGTGCTTCTGGACAGGGCATGAACACTGAAGCTTTCTTT. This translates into CASGQGMNTEAFF.

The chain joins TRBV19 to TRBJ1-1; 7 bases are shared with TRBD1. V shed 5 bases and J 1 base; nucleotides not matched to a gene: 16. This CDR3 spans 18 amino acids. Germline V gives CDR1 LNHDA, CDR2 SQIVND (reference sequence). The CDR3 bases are TGTGCCAGTAGTCCTTGGACAGGCACGACAGTGGGGAACACTGAAGCTTTCTTT. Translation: CASSPWTGTTVGNTEAFF.

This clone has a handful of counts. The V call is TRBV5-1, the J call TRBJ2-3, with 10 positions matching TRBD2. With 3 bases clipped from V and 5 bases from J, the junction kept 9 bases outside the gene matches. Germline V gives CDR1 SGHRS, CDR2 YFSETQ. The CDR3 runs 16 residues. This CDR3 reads CASSSSGRVFGDTQYF. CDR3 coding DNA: TGCGCCAGCAGCTCCAGCGGGAGGGTGTTCGGAGATACGCAGTATTTT.

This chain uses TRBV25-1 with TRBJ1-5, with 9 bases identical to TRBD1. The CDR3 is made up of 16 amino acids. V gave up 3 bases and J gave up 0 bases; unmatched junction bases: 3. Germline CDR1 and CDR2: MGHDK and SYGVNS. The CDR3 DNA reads TGTGCCAGCAGTGACGGGACAGGGCTTAGCAATCAGCCCCAGCATTTT. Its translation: CASSDGTGLSNQPQHF.

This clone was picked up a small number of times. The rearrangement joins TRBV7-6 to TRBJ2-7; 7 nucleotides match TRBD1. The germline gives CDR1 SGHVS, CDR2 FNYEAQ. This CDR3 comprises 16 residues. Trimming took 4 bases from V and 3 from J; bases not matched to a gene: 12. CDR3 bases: TGTGCCAGCAGCTCAATTGGGACAGATGGGGTCTACGAGCAGTACTTC. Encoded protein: CASSSIGTDGVYEQYF.

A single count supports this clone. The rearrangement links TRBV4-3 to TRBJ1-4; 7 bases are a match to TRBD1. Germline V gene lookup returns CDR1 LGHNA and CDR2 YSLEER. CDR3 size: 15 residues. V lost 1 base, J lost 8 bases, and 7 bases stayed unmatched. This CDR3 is CASSQVRDSLEKLFF. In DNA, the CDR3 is TGCGCCAGCAGCCAAGTACGGGACAGCCTGGAAAAACTGTTTTTT.

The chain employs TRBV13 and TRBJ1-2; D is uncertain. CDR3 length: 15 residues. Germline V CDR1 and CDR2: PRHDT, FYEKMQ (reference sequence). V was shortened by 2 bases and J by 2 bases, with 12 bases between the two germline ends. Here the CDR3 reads CASSLSFARNYGYTF. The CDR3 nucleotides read TGTGCCAGCAGCTTATCGTTTGCCAGGAACTATGGCTACACCTTC.

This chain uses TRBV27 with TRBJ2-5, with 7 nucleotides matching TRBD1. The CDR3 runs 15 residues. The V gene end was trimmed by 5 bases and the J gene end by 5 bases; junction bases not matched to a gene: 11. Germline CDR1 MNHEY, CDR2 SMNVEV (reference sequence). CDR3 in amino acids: CASSPPSGGRETQYF. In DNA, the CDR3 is TGTGCCAGCAGTCCCCCATCAGGGGGTAGGGAGACCCAGTACTTC.

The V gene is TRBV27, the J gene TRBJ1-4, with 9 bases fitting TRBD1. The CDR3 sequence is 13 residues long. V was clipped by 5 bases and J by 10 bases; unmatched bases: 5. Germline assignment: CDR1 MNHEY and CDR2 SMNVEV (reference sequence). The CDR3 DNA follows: TGTGCCAGCAGTCCGGACAGGGGTGGAAAACTGTTTTTT. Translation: CASSPDRGGKLFF.

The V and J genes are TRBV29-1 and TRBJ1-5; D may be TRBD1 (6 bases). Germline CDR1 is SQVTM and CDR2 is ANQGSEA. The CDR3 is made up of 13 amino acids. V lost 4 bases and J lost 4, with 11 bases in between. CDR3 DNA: TGCAGCGTTGTAATTAGGGGGAATCAGCCCCAGCATTTT. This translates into CSVVIRGNQPQHF.

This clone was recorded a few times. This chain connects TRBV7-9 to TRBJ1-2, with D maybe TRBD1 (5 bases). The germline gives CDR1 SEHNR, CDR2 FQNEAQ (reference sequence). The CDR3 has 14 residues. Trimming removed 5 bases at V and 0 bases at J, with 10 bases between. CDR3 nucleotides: TGTGCCAGCAGCCGGACACCTACTAACTATGGCTACACCTTC. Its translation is CASSRTPTNYGYTF.